This T cell receptor beta chain was captured in a study of preoperative IRX-2 immunotherapy in early breast cancer (dated by TCRdb to about 2019). The sample's treatment or condition label, decoded: preoperative locoregional IRX-2 cytokine immunotherapy. The samples were obtained from a phase Ib study that tested preoperative, locoregional IRX-2 cytokine immunotherapy designed to prime immune responses. Patients with early-stage breast cancer who were given IRX-2 before surgery served as donors. Points on this clone: The antigen it recognizes is unknown. Base quality data are lacking; no much larger clone is found one base away.

The library was generated by the immunoSEQ multiplex PCR assay. TCRdb provides this immuneACCESS table in a form limited to in-frame rearrangements. Some clones are lacking; in checked studies, under half of them reflect an unresolved V gene, and why the rest are absent is not known. This sample holds under 50,000 clones; 65% to 90% were observed only once. The ten largest clones add up to approximately 1.5% of the sample. The germline V gene gives CDR1 as SGHRS and CDR2 as YFSETQ. V is clipped by 0 bases and J by 2 bases, and the sequence between their germline boundaries is 8 bases long. Including cysteine and phenylalanine, the CDR3 has 14 amino acids. Only the CDR3 region is kept as DNA, spanning 42 bases read in frame from base 1.

The sequence came from a human donor with breast cancer. The sequence joins TRBV5-1 to TRBJ1-2, with no D gene named confidently. The specimen comprised lymph node tissue, sampled after IRX-2 immunotherapy. The nucleotides read TGCGCCAGCAGCTTGGAGTTATCCAACTATGGCTACACCTTC. The encoded protein is CASSLELSNYGYTF.